This T cell receptor beta chain was identified during a study of identical twins. Study-level points and caveats: Sharing of beta out-of-frame sequences by twins showed a weaker excess.

The CDR3 is made up of 16 amino acids. Addition of a universal primer site occurred through template switching, and cDNA carried unique molecular identifiers. MiXCR was run by TCRdb on the 5' RACE reads, yielding one entry per CDR3 protein. This table holds about 300,000 distinct CDR3 sequences, about 12% found once. Regarding this clonotype: Its specificity is not known. The junction does not match germline at one end; this may be a read error.

The data were also submitted as part of a second study, on yellow fever vaccine responses in identical twins. That study reports: Reportedly, twins showed a vaccine T cell response that looked partly convergent and partly personalized.

The TCR comes from a woman aged 18 to 35 in good health. The chain employs TRBV12-3 or TRBV12-4 and TRBJ2-7; TRBD2 might be the D (5 bases). Sequences were obtained from CD8+ T cells sorted from blood. DNA of the CDR3: TGTGCCAGCAGTCCTTGGACTTTTTCAAGCTCCTACGAGCTGTACTTC. This encodes CASSPWTFSSSYELYF.